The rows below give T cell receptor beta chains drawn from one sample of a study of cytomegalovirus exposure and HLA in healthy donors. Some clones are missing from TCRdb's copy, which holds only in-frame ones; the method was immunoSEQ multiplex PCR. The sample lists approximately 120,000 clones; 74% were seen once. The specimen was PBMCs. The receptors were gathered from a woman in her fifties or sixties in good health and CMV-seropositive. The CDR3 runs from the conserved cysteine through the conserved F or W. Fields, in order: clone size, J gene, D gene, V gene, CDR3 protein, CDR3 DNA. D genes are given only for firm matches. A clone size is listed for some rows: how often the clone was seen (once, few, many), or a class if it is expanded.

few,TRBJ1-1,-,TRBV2,CASNRQDDTEAFF,TGTGCCAGCAATCGACAGGATGACACTGAAGCTTTCTTT
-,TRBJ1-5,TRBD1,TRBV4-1,CASSQGPGQGSFSNQPQHF,TGCGCCAGCAGCCAAGGTCCGGGACAGGGCTCTTTTAGCAATCAGCCCCAGCATTTT
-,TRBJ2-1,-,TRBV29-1,CSVMGGGLANEQFF,TGCAGCGTGATGGGCGGGGGCTTGGCGAATGAGCAGTTCTTC
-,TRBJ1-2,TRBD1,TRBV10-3,CAIRGGTGLDGDTF,TGTGCCATCAGGGGAGGGACAGGTCTTGATGGCGACACCTTC
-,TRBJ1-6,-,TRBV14,CASSRTVWNSPLHF,TGTGCCAGCAGCCGGACAGTGTGGAATTCACCCCTCCACTTT
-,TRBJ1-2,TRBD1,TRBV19,CASSMGTGPYYGYTF,TGTGCCAGTAGTATGGGGACAGGGCCTTACTATGGCTACACCTTC
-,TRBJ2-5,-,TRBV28,CASSSWGEETQYF,TGTGCCAGCAGTTCTTGGGGGGAGGAGACCCAGTACTTC
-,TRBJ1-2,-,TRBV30,CAWRQGYGYTF,TGTGCCTGGAGGCAGGGGTATGGCTACACCTTC
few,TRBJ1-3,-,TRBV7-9,CASGTSTLF,TGTGCCAGCGGAACCTCGACACTTTTT
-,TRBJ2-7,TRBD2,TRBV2,CASSETSGGSYEQYF,TGTGCCAGCAGTGAGACTAGCGGGGGGTCCTACGAGCAGTACTTC
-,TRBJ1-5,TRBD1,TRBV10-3,CATGQSNQPQHF,TGTGCCACGGGACAGAGCAATCAGCCCCAGCATTTT
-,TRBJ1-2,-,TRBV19,CASSINPGPYGYTF,TGTGCCAGTAGTATTAACCCAGGGCCCTATGGCTACACCTTC
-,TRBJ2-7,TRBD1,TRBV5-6,CASSSHRGVEQYF,TGTGCCAGCAGCTCACACAGGGGGGTAGAGCAGTACTTC
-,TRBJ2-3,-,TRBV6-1,CASSEGTGVDTQYF,TGTGCCAGCAGTGAGGGGACTGGGGTCGATACGCAGTATTTT
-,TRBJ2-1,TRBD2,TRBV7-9,CASSPQAGTNNEQFF,TGTGCCAGCAGCCCCCAGGCGGGGACTAACAATGAGCAGTTCTTC
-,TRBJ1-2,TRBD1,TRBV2,CASSAGTGDGYTF,TGTGCCAGCAGTGCCGGGACAGGGGATGGCTACACCTTC
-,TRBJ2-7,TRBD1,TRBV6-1,CASSEEGTGAYEQYF,TGTGCCAGCAGTGAAGAAGGGACAGGGGCCTACGAGCAGTACTTC
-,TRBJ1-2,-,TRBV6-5,CASSYARTAGYGYTF,TGTGCCAGCAGTTACGCCCGGACAGCCGGCTATGGCTACACCTTC
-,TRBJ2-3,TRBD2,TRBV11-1,CASRRRGAGDTQYF,TGTGCCAGCCGCCGGCGGGGGGCTGGGGATACGCAGTATTTT
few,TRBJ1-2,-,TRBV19,CASSSPRAPNYGYTF,TGTGCCAGTAGCAGCCCCAGGGCTCCTAACTATGGCTACACCTTC
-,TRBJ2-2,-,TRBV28,CASSFSVGELFF,TGTGCCAGCAGTTTCAGCGTCGGGGAGCTGTTTTTT
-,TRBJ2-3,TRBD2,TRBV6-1,CASHGGGAGDTQYF,TGTGCCAGCCATGGCGGGGGGGCCGGAGATACGCAGTATTTT
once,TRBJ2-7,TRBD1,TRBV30,CAWSVQGYGEQYF,TGTGCCTGGAGTGTACAGGGGTATGGCGAGCAGTACTTC
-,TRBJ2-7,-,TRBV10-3,CASYRGGEQYF,TGTGCCAGCTACAGGGGGGGTGAGCAGTACTTC
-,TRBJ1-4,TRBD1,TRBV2,CASKPRDRGGEKLFF,TGTGCCAGCAAGCCACGTGACAGGGGAGGGGAAAAACTGTTTTTT
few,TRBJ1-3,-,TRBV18,CASSPTAGTGNTIYF,TGTGCCAGCTCACCTACCGCGGGGACTGGAAACACCATATATTTT
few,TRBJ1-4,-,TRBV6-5,CASSYVRGTNEKLFF,TGTGCCAGCAGTTACGTAAGGGGTACCAATGAAAAACTGTTTTTT
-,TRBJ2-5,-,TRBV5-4,CASSLGAGPRETQYF,TGTGCCAGCAGCTTGGGGGCAGGGCCACGGGAGACCCAGTACTTC
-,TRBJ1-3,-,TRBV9,CASSVSSIASGNTIYF,TGTGCCAGCAGCGTTAGCTCTATTGCTTCTGGAAACACCATATATTTT
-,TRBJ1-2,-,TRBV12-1,CASSSRQVGVEGYTF,TGTGCCAGCAGCTCCCGACAGGTTGGCGTAGAGGGCTACACCTTC
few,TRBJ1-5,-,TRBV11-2,CASSLGTVSNQPQHF,TGTGCCAGCAGCTTAGGAACGGTTAGCAATCAGCCCCAGCATTTT
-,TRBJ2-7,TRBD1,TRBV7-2,CASSWIPGQGNEQYF,TGTGCCAGCAGCTGGATACCGGGACAGGGCAACGAGCAGTACTTC
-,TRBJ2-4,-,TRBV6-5,CASSLGGLGNIQYF,TGTGCCAGCAGCCTCGGGGGGCTCGGGAACATTCAGTACTTC
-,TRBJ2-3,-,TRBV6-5,CASSYSITGRQYTQYF,TGTGCCAGCAGTTACTCAATAACAGGTCGTCAGTATACGCAGTATTTT
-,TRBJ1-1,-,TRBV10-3,CAIREEGRNTEAFF,TGTGCCATCAGGGAAGAAGGGAGGAACACTGAAGCTTTCTTT
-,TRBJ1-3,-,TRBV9,CASSVPFGNTIYF,TGTGCCAGCAGCGTACCGTTTGGAAACACCATATATTTT
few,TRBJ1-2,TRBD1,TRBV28,CASSLPHGGQGRNGYTF,TGTGCCAGCAGTTTACCCCACGGCGGACAGGGGAGGAATGGCTACACCTTC
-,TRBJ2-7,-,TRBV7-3,CASSKTGYSYEQYF,TGTGCCAGCAGCAAAACAGGATATTCCTACGAGCAGTACTTC
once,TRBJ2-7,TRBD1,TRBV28,CASSLWGQGRDEQYF,TGTGCCAGCAGTTTATGGGGACAGGGGCGGGACGAGCAGTACTTC
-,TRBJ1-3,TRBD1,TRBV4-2,CASSRFEDRGNTIYF,TGTGCCAGCAGCCGGTTTGAGGACAGGGGAAACACCATATATTTT
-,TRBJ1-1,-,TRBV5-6,CASSLGRGREAFF,TGTGCCAGCAGCTTGGGCAGGGGACGAGAAGCTTTCTTT
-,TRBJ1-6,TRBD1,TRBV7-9,CASSRNAGTGSSYNSPLHF,TGTGCCAGCAGCCGGAACGCCGGGACAGGGAGCTCCTATAATTCACCCCTCCACTTT
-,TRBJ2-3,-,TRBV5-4,CASSSHAGTTSTDTQYF,TGTGCCAGCAGCTCGCACGCCGGGACAACAAGCACAGATACGCAGTATTTT
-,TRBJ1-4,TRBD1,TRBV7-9,CASSGGDRDGEKLFF,TGTGCCAGCAGCGGGGGGGACAGGGACGGAGAAAAACTGTTTTTT
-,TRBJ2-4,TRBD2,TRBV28,CASSLTSGHIQYF,TGTGCCAGCAGTTTAACTAGCGGCCACATTCAGTACTTC
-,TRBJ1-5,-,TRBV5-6,CASSSTASNQPQHF,TGTGCCAGCAGCTCGACAGCTAGCAATCAGCCCCAGCATTTT
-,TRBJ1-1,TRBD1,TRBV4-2,CASSPGGTALVEAFF,TGTGCCAGCAGCCCGGGCGGGACAGCTCTCGTGGAAGCTTTCTTT
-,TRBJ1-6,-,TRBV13,CASNARRILPYNSPLHF,TGTGCCAGCAATGCCAGGCGAATCCTCCCCTATAATTCACCCCTCCACTTT
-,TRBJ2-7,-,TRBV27,CASRTAGVYEQYF,TGTGCCAGCAGAACCGCAGGTGTCTACGAGCAGTACTTC
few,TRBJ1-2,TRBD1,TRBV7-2,CASSRDREGGYTF,TGTGCCAGCAGCCGCGACAGGGAAGGCGGCTACACCTTC
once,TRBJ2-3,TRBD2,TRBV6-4,CATARLAGGGSTDTQYF,TGTGCCACCGCGAGACTAGCGGGGGGGGGATCCACAGATACGCAGTATTTT
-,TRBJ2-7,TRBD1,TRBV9,CASSVTGAMYEQYF,TGTGCCAGCAGCGTGACAGGGGCTATGTACGAGCAGTACTTC
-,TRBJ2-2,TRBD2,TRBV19,CASSSPGGGATGELFF,TGTGCCAGTAGTTCTCCGGGCGGGGGGGCTACCGGGGAGCTGTTTTTT
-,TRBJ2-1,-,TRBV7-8,CASSKTDSIYNEQFF,TGTGCCAGCAGCAAAACGGACTCAATATACAATGAGCAGTTCTTC
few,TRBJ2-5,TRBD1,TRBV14,CASSQAQGQIQETQYF,TGTGCCAGCAGCCAAGCCCAGGGACAGATACAAGAGACCCAGTACTTC
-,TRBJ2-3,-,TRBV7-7,CASSEGGGEGTQYF,TGTGCCAGCAGCGAGGGTGGGGGCGAGGGGACGCAGTATTTT
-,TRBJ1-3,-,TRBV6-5,CASRTDFSGNTIYF,TGTGCCAGCAGGACGGACTTCTCTGGAAACACCATATATTTT